The entry below describes one TCR beta chain. Produced via immunoSEQ multiplex PCR; TCRdb's table is partial and in-frame only. The sample has 19,000 or so clones; 73% are singletons. After removal of 4 bases from V and 4 bases from J, the junction contained 8 bases not matched to a gene. The CDR3 covers 15 residues. Germline assignment: CDR1 SGDLS and CDR2 YYNGEE. The data originate from a study of somatic mutations in cytotoxic T cells in rheumatoid arthritis. The TCR comes from an older woman in good health. The J gene is TRBJ2-1, the V gene TRBV9, with 7 bases identical to TRBD2. The sample consisted of CD8+ T cells sorted from blood. The CDR3 sequence is CASSPSGTTYNEQFF. CDR3 in DNA: TGTGCCAGCAGCCCTTCCGGGACTACATACAATGAGCAGTTCTTC.